Listed here are 10 T cell receptor beta chains from one sample, sequenced in a study of T cell changes during pregnancy in multiple sclerosis. Clones were sequenced by immunoSEQ multiplex PCR, and TCRdb holds only the in-frame ones, with some missing. The table shows about 92,000 clones, with roughly 91% occurring only once. The sample consisted of peripheral blood, taken in the first trimester of pregnancy. Receptors were obtained from a female donor with multiple sclerosis, enrolled in a pregnancy study.

V gene TRBV6-5 combines with J gene TRBJ1-1; D remains unclear. This CDR3 is 14 amino acids long. Per germline, CDR1 MNHEY and CDR2 SVGAGI. Trimming took 6 bases from V and 1 from J, leaving 12 bases between them. The CDR3 sequence is CASSEIPTNTEAFF. The CDR3 DNA reads as TGTGCCAGCAGCGAGATCCCCACGAACACTGAAGCTTTCTTT.

In DNA form, the CDR3 reads TGTGCCATCAGTGAAGGACGGACAGGGAGCCAGCCCCAGCATTTT. It translates to CAISEGRTGSQPQHF. The V call is TRBV10-3, the J call TRBJ1-5; 8 positions agree with TRBD1. V shed 3 bases, J shed 7 bases, and the junction held 8 bases outside the gene matches. The germline CDR1 and CDR2 sequences are ENHRY and SYGVKD. The CDR3 has 15 residues.

The CDR3 spells CASSSLGSDRGHEQYF. The CDR3 DNA is TGTGCCAGCAGCTCCCTGGGCTCGGACAGGGGGCACGAGCAGTACTTC. This chain links TRBV7-2 with TRBJ2-7; 11 positions match TRBD1. Trimming took 4 bases from V and 5 from J; bases not matched to a gene: 10. This CDR3 has 16 amino acids. The germline V gene encodes CDR1 SGHTA and CDR2 FQGNSA.

The V call is TRBV5-6, the J call TRBJ1-2; D not certain. Trimming stripped 2 bases from V and 2 bases from J, with 13 bases between. CDR3 length: 15 amino acids. Germline loops: CDR1 SGHDT, CDR2 YYEEEE. CDR3 DNA: TGTGCCAGCAGCTTAATTCCGGGTACCAACTATGGCTACACCTTC. Encoded protein: CASSLIPGTNYGYTF.

In DNA form, the CDR3 reads TGTGCCAGCTCACCACGATTAGCGGGGGGGCCTGGGAATGAGCAGTTCTTC. Residues: CASSPRLAGGPGNEQFF. The J gene is TRBJ2-1, the V gene TRBV18, with 11 bases aligning to TRBD2. The V gene end was trimmed by 1 base and the J gene end by 7 bases; junction bases not matched to a gene: 9. This CDR3 comprises 17 residues. The V gene's germline CDR1 is KGHSH and CDR2 LQKENI.

This clone occurred once. The V gene is TRBV9, the J gene TRBJ2-3, with TRBD2 as a possible D gene (7 bases). The CDR3 is 16 amino acids. V was trimmed by 2 bases and J by 2 bases, leaving 15 bases between them. Looked up from germline, CDR1 is SGDLS and CDR2 is YYNGEE. The CDR3 loop is CASSVRGGGPTDTQYF. CDR3 coding DNA: TGTGCCAGCAGCGTTCGTGGGGGGGGCCCCACAGATACGCAGTATTTT.

V usage is TRBV14 and J usage is TRBJ1-1; D is undetermined. CDR3 length equals 13 residues. The germline CDR1 and CDR2 sequences are SGHDN and FVKESK. Trimming took off 6 bases at V and 5 bases at J, with 13 bases between the two ends. CDR3 bases: TGTGCCAGCAGTCCTAACCACGGGACTGAAGCTTTCTTT. The encoded protein is CASSPNHGTEAFF.

The chain uses TRBV10-3 and TRBJ2-3; D perhaps matches TRBD1 (6 bases). The germline V gene encodes CDR1 ENHRY and CDR2 SYGVKD. The CDR3 is 14 amino acids. The ends were cut back, 6 bases at V and 4 bases at J, with 14 bases in the middle. The CDR3 spells CAIRTFGGPDTQYF. The DNA for the CDR3 is TGTGCCATCAGGACTTTTGGGGGCCCAGATACGCAGTATTTT.

This sequence joins TRBV5-1 and TRBJ1-1, with 9 positions matching TRBD1. Germline trimming cut 3 bases from V and 0 bases from J; bases unmatched to any gene: 6. Germline V lookup: CDR1 SGHRS, CDR2 YFSETQ. This CDR3 region has 16 residues. The CDR3 is CASSSDRGYLNTEAFF. The CDR3, as DNA: TGCGCCAGCAGCTCTGACAGGGGGTATCTGAACACTGAAGCTTTCTTT. Full variable domain (rest looked up from reference TRBV5-1 and TRBJ1-1): KAGVTQTPRYLIKTRGQQVTLSCSPISGHRSVSWYQQTPGQGLQFLFEYFSETQRNKGNFPGRFSGRQFSNSRSEMNVSTLELGDSALYLCASSSDRGYLNTEAFFGQGTRLTVV.

This rearrangement joins TRBV30 to TRBJ1-1, with 9 bases lining up with TRBD1. CDR1 is GTSNPN, CDR2 SVGIG, per germline (reference sequence). The CDR3 consists of 18 residues. The V gene end was trimmed by 4 bases and the J gene end by 1 base; junction bases not matched to a gene: 16. CDR3: CAWMGMGQGFYENTEAFF. The CDR3 DNA reads as TGTGCCTGGATGGGTATGGGACAGGGATTTTACGAGAACACTGAAGCTTTCTTT.